This T cell receptor beta chain was observed in a study of blood T cells in healthy people across ages. Whole-study context: About one barcoded beta molecule was captured per two T cells (by template switching).

Germline CDR1 MNHEY, CDR2 SMNVEV (reference sequence). The CDR3 has 12 residues. In this sample, this clonotype turned up a few times. Its antigen remains unidentified. Findings and caveats of the study: The fall in TCR beta diversity per million T cells was roughly linear with age.

Combining a sample-barcoded 5' primer with a J-beta primer mix, a second PCR ran for 7 to 11 cycles. A template-switch adaptor with 12 random nucleotides tagged each cDNA molecule. TCRdb reprocessed the 5' RACE reads via MiXCR and lists one record per CDR3 protein. The top ten hold roughly 30% of the sample, which has around 320,000 distinct CDR3 sequences, roughly a quarter seen once. This clonotype was obtained from a woman between 65 and 79 years old in good health. Sample: blood. The genes are TRBV27 and TRBJ2-5; D possibly corresponds to TRBD1 (6 bases). The assigned J gene may be wrong: the sequence end matches TRBJ2-7 better. CDR3 protein: CASSFSGDEQYF. In DNA form, the CDR3 reads TGTGCCAGCAGTTTTTCAGGGGACGAGCAGTACTTC.